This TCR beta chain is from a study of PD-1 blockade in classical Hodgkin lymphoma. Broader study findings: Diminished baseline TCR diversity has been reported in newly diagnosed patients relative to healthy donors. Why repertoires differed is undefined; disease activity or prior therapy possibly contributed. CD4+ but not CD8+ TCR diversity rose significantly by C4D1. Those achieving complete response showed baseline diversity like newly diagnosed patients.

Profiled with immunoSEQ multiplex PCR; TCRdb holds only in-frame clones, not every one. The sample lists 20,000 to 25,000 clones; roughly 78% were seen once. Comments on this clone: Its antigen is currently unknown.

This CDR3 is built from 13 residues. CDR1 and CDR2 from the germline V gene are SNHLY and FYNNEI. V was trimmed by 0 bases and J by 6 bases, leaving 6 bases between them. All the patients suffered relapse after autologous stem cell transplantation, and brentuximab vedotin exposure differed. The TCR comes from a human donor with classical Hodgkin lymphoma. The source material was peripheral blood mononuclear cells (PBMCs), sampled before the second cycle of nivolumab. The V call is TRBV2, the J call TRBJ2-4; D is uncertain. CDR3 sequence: CASSEAPRNIQYF. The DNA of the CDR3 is TGTGCCAGCAGTGAAGCCCCCAGAAACATTCAGTACTTC.